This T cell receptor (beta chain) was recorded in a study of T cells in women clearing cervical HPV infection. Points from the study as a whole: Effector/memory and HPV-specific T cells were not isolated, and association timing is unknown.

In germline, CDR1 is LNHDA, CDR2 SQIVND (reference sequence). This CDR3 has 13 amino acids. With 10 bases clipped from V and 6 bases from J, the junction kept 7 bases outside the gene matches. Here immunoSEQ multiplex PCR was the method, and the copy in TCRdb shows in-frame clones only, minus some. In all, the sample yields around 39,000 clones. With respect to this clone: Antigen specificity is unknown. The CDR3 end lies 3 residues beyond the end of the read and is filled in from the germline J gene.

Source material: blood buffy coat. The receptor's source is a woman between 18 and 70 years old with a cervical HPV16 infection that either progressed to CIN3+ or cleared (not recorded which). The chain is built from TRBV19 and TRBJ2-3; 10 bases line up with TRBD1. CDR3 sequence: CATRDRGSDTQYF. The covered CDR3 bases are TGTGCCACCAGGGACAGGGGAAGTGATACG.